This T cell receptor (beta chain) came from a study of blood T cell repertoires in COVID-19. For the study at large: The origin of the acute and convalescent COVID-19 samples was the United States, Italy and Spain. Sources were T cells, B-cell-depleted T cells, or PBMCs; the material itself was cDNA or gDNA.

Per the study methods: Amplified reference gene primers provided the basis for estimating nucleated cell counts. The table came from immunoSEQ multiplex PCR; TCRdb's copy has only in-frame clones and leaves some out. V and J calls plus clone size are reproduced from that table; the DNA served to infer D and trimming. Of approximately 190,000 clones in the sample, more than 80% were seen once. The CDR3 runs 13 residues. CDR1 and CDR2 (germline): MGHDK, SYGVNS. V was cut by 2 bases and J by 7 bases, with 6 bases left in between. The sample comprised peripheral blood. The receptor's source is a man aged 50-59 years with acute or convalescent COVID-19. J is TRBJ1-6 and V is TRBV25-1; maybe TRBD1 (5 bases). The CDR3 reads CASSEGGNSPLHF. Here the CDR3 DNA reads TGTGCCAGCAGTGAAGGGGGGAATTCACCCCTCCACTTT. The full variable domain, with the rest looked up from reference TRBV25-1 and TRBJ1-6, is EADIYQTPRYLVIGTGKKITLECSQTMGHDKMYWYQQDPGMELHLIHYSYGVNSTEKGDLSSESTVSRIRTEHFPLTLESARPSHTSQYLCASSEGGNSPLHFGNGTRLTVT.